A single sample is the source of the 15 T cell receptor beta chains below, sequenced in a study of PD-1 blockade in mismatch repair-deficient tumors (dated by TCRdb to 2017 to 2019). The method behind the library was the immunoSEQ multiplex PCR assay. Not all clones reach the TCRdb copy of this immuneACCESS table, which keeps in-frame sequences only. Checked studies attribute under half of the gap to unresolved V genes and leave the rest unexplained. The sample records about 66,000 clones, approximately 82% of which are singletons. The ten largest clones add up to 4.5% to 6.5% of the sample. The sequenced sample was peripheral blood, obtained 2 weeks after starting pembrolizumab. The source of these receptors is an adult with mismatch repair-deficient cancer.

This sequence joins TRBV19 and TRBJ2-3; no clear D gene. The CDR3 extends over 12 amino acids. Trimming took off 3 bases at V and 5 bases at J, with 6 bases between the two ends. The germline gives CDR1 LNHDA, CDR2 SQIVND (reference sequence). CDR3 nucleotides: TGTGCCAGTAGTATTTTAGGAGATACGCAGTATTTT. Translation: CASSILGDTQYF.

The rearrangement links TRBV18 to TRBJ2-1; a possible D gene is TRBD1 (6 bases). In germline, CDR1 is KGHSH, CDR2 LQKENI. V was clipped by 0 bases and J by 9 bases, with 12 bases between them. The CDR3 covers 14 residues. The DNA for the CDR3 is TGTGCCAGCTCACCACCGGGCAGGGGCGGTGAGCAGTTCTTC. Translated, it gives CASSPPGRGGEQFF.

The chain recombines TRBV9 with TRBJ1-5; 10 bases line up with TRBD1. V dropped 4 bases and J dropped 7; count of bases not matched to a gene: 8. The germline V gene encodes CDR1 SGDLS and CDR2 YYNGEE. The CDR3 loop spans 15 amino acids. CDR3: CASSPGTGEGQPQHF. The CDR3 bases are TGTGCCAGCAGCCCAGGGACAGGGGAAGGCCAGCCCCAGCATTTT.

The J gene is TRBJ2-1, the V gene TRBV5-1, with 7 bases fitting TRBD1. The CDR3 spans 14 residues. Germline-derived CDR1 and CDR2 are SGHRS and YFSETQ. J was trimmed by 2 bases and V by 4 bases; bases with no gene match: 3. For the CDR3, the DNA is TGCGCCAGCAGCATGGGACAGACCTACAATGAGCAGTTCTTC. Its protein is CASSMGQTYNEQFF.

This rearrangement joins TRBV7-9 to TRBJ1-1; the match to TRBD1 covers 8 bases. Germline CDR1 and CDR2: SEHNR and FQNEAQ (reference sequence). This CDR3 has 15 amino acids. V trimming: 4 bases; J trimming: 4 bases; junction bases outside the gene matches: 8. This chain's CDR3 is CASSSTQGQATEAFF. CDR3 nucleotides: TGTGCCAGCAGCTCTACACAGGGACAGGCCACTGAAGCTTTCTTT.

The CDR3 sequence is CASYGQPLSYNEQFF. DNA for the CDR3: TGTGCCAGCTATGGACAGCCGTTATCCTACAATGAGCAGTTCTTC. The rearrangement joins TRBV27 to TRBJ2-1; D perhaps matches TRBD1 (6 bases). Germline V gene data show CDR1 as MNHEY and CDR2 as SMNVEV (reference sequence). This CDR3 region has 15 residues. V lost 8 bases and J 1 base, leaving 15 bases between the germline ends.

This clone occurred once. The rearrangement uses TRBV11-3 and TRBJ2-7, with 8 bases fitting TRBD2. Per the germline V gene, CDR1 is SGHNT and CDR2 is YENEEA. CDR3 size: 13 residues. Unmatched junction bases numbered 6, after V lost 5 bases and J lost 6 bases. For the CDR3, the DNA is TGTGCCAGCAGCCGTCCCGCGGGAGGCGAGCAGTACTTC. Encoded protein: CASSRPAGGEQYF.

The chain joins TRBV9 to TRBJ1-3, with D unclear. The CDR3 is 17 amino acids. CDR1 and CDR2 (germline): SGDLS, YYNGEE. Trimming removed 0 bases at V and 0 bases at J, with 13 bases between. The CDR3 nucleotides are TGTGCCAGCAGCGTAGACGGAAATTGGGGCTCTGGAAACACCATATATTTT. Translated: CASSVDGNWGSGNTIYF.

V gene TRBV27 combines with J gene TRBJ1-1; possible D gene TRBD1, 6 bases. V lost 10 bases and J 1 base, leaving 22 bases between the germline ends. Germline V gives CDR1 MNHEY, CDR2 SMNVEV (reference sequence). The CDR3 is made up of 16 amino acids. CDR3 in amino acids: CATQTYMQGSNTEAFF. CDR3 DNA sequence: TGTGCCACTCAAACATATATGCAGGGGTCGAACACTGAAGCTTTCTTT.

The V call is TRBV7-8, the J call TRBJ1-2; a weak D match, TRBD1 (5 bases). The CDR3 is 14 amino acids. The V gene lost 6 bases and the J gene lost 4 bases, with 15 bases spanning the gap. In germline, CDR1 is SGHVS, CDR2 FQNEAQ. The CDR3 nucleotides read TGTGCCAGCAGGCAGGGCGGGGGGAGCTATGGCTACACCTTC. Translated, it gives CASRQGGGSYGYTF.

The chain combines TRBV7-3 with TRBJ2-1; tentatively, D is TRBD2 (5 bases). The CDR3 contains 16 residues. Trimming removed 3 bases at V and 6 bases at J, with 18 bases between. Per germline, CDR1 SGHTA and CDR2 FQGTGA. CDR3 sequence: CASSLVSVEDTNEQFF. The CDR3 DNA follows: TGTGCCAGCAGCTTGGTTTCTGTGGAGGATACCAATGAGCAGTTCTTC.

The chain uses TRBV5-6 and TRBJ1-1; D possibly corresponds to TRBD1 (5 bases). The CDR3 extends over 15 amino acids. Looked up from germline, CDR1 is SGHDT and CDR2 is YYEEEE. The V end was cut by 4 bases, the J end by 7 bases, with 20 bases between. The CDR3 DNA reads TGTGCCAGCAGCCTGCGACAGCTCCGTACCAATGAAGCTTTCTTT. Protein product: CASSLRQLRTNEAFF. The full variable domain, in which reference TRBV5-6 and TRBJ1-1 provide the parts outside the CDR3, is DAGVTQSPTHLIKTRGQQVTLRCSPKSGHDTVSWYQQALGQGPQFIFQYYEEEERQRGNFPDRFSGHQFPNYSSELNVNALLLGDSALYLCASSLRQLRTNEAFFGQGTRLTVV.

This clone was seen a single time. The V call is TRBV19, the J call TRBJ2-5; perhaps D is TRBD1 or TRBD2 (5 bases each). In germline, CDR1 is LNHDA, CDR2 SQIVND (reference sequence). The ends were cut back, 8 bases at V and 2 bases at J, with 18 bases in the middle. The CDR3 extends over 15 amino acids. CDR3 protein: CASGVAGTAQETQYF. The CDR3 region has the DNA TGTGCCAGTGGAGTCGCCGGGACGGCACAAGAGACCCAGTACTTC. Supplemented by reference TRBV19 and TRBJ2-5, the full variable domain reads DGGITQSPKYLFRKEGQNVTLSCEQNLNHDAMYWYRQDPGQGLRLIYYSQIVNDFQKGDIAEGYSVSREKKESFPLTVTSAQKNPTAFYLCASGVAGTAQETQYFGPGTRLLVL.

This clone has just a few counts. The chain is built from TRBV2 and TRBJ2-6; D uncertain. CDR3 length equals 12 residues. Trimming cost V 1 base and J 5 bases, with 0 bases left between them. Per the germline V gene, CDR1 is SNHLY and CDR2 is FYNNEI. In DNA form, the CDR3 reads TGTGCCAGCAGTGAAGGGGCCAACGTCCTGACTTTC. It is translated as CASSEGANVLTF.

The chain uses TRBV30 and TRBJ2-7, with D possibly being TRBD2 (6 bases). The ends were cut back, 5 bases at V and 1 base at J, with 12 bases in the middle. The CDR3 is 13 amino acids. Germline loops: CDR1 GTSNPN, CDR2 SVGIG (reference sequence). The CDR3 DNA reads TGTGCCTGGGGGACGGGACTTTCCTACGAGCAGTACTTC. It is translated as CAWGTGLSYEQYF.